Each of the 24 T cell receptor beta chains below was sequenced from the same sample in a study of blood T cell repertoires in COVID-19. The data were produced by immunoSEQ multiplex PCR, yet TCRdb's version contains in-frame clones alone and is incomplete. The data show 150,000 to 200,000 clones, roughly four fifths seen once. Sequenced material: peripheral blood. The source of these receptors is a woman in her seventies with COVID-19, enrolled during active disease.

The V and J genes are TRBV7-3 and TRBJ2-5; 14 bases are a match to TRBD2. Germline V lookup: CDR1 SGHTA, CDR2 FQGTGA. The V gene end was trimmed by 5 bases and the J gene end by 3 bases; junction bases not matched to a gene: 5. The length of the CDR3 is 16 residues. CDR3 DNA: TGTGCCAGCAGCCCCCTGGGACTAGCGGGAGAAGAGACCCAGTACTTC. Its translation: CASSPLGLAGEETQYF.

In its sample, this clone was seen once. This chain connects TRBV5-4 to TRBJ2-2; D is possibly TRBD1 (7 bases). CDR1 SGHNT and CDR2 YYREEE come from the germline V gene (reference sequence). Trimming pared 1 base from V and 7 bases from J, leaving 14 bases between. The CDR3 spans 15 residues. The chain's CDR3 is CASSLTYRGGGELFF. As DNA, the CDR3 is TGTGCCAGCAGCTTGACTTACAGGGGAGGCGGGGAGCTGTTTTTT.

The chain is built from TRBV6-5 and TRBJ2-3, with D possibly matching TRBD1 (7 bases). Between the trimmed V and J ends, which lost 6 bases and 3 bases, there was a span of 16 bases. CDR1 and CDR2 from the germline V gene are MNHEY and SVGAGI. This CDR3 region has 15 residues. CDR3: CASSRRGQTTDTQYF. CDR3 nucleotide sequence: TGTGCCAGCAGCCGGAGGGGGCAAACAACAGATACGCAGTATTTT.

V gene TRBV7-9 combines with J gene TRBJ1-2, with D maybe TRBD1 (5 bases). Looked up from germline, CDR1 is SEHNR and CDR2 is FQNEAQ (reference sequence). The V and J ends lost 5 bases and 7 bases respectively, with 17 bases between them. The CDR3 length is 14 residues. The CDR3: CASSQDTRVGGYTF. The CDR3 DNA reads as TGTGCCAGCAGCCAGGACACACGGGTGGGTGGCTACACCTTC.

The chain is built from TRBV30 and TRBJ2-7; D is ambiguous. Germline assignment: CDR1 GTSNPN and CDR2 SVGIG (reference sequence). The CDR3 totals 11 residues. The germline V and J ends were trimmed by 2 bases and 3 bases, with 5 bases remaining between them. This CDR3 reads CAWSSDYEQYF. The CDR3 DNA follows: TGTGCCTGGAGTAGCGACTACGAGCAGTACTTC.

V and J are TRBV27 and TRBJ2-1; D remains ambiguous. The germline gives CDR1 MNHEY, CDR2 SMNVEV (reference sequence). The length of the CDR3 is 18 residues. Trimming took off 5 bases at V and 4 bases at J, with 24 bases between the two ends. As DNA, the CDR3 is TGTGCCAGCAGTCCCACGACTGCCCTTAAACATGGGTACAATGAGCAGTTCTTC. It encodes CASSPTTALKHGYNEQFF.

This chain joins TRBV29-1 and TRBJ2-5, with 8 nucleotides matching TRBD1. V was pared by 4 bases and J by 1 base, with 5 bases of the junction left unmatched. Germline CDR1 is SQVTM and CDR2 is ANQGSEA. CDR3 length equals 14 residues. The CDR3 is CSVGYRGAQETQYF. CDR3 nucleotides: TGCAGCGTTGGGTACAGGGGGGCCCAAGAGACCCAGTACTTC.

V usage is TRBV11-2 and J usage is TRBJ2-5; D possibly corresponds to TRBD1 (6 bases). Trimming removed 5 bases from V and 4 bases from J, with 11 bases in between. CDR1 is SGHAT and CDR2 is FQNNGV in the germline V gene. The CDR3 has 13 amino acids. Here the CDR3 DNA reads TGTGCCAGCAGCCCGGACAGACTAGAGACCCAGTACTTC. Residues: CASSPDRLETQYF.

The chain is built from TRBV19 and TRBJ2-7; 9 bases map to TRBD1. The CDR3 loop spans 15 amino acids. From germline, CDR1 is LNHDA and CDR2 SQIVND (reference sequence). Trimming took 6 bases from V and 3 from J; bases not matched to a gene: 9. The CDR3 reads CASRDARTGVYEQYF. CDR3 nucleotide sequence: TGTGCCAGTAGAGACGCCCGGACAGGGGTCTACGAGCAGTACTTC.

The rearrangement uses TRBV6-5 and TRBJ1-6; D ambiguous. The CDR3 loop spans 15 amino acids. Germline V gene data show CDR1 as MNHEY and CDR2 as SVGAGI. Trimming took off 0 bases at V and 7 bases at J, with 10 bases between the two ends. The CDR3 spells CASSYSQPMNSPLHF. The CDR3 DNA sequence: TGTGCCAGCAGTTACTCACAACCCATGAATTCACCCCTCCACTTT.

The chain has TRBV4-3 and TRBJ2-7, with D perhaps matching TRBD1 (5 bases). The CDR3 is made up of 14 amino acids. V was clipped by 0 bases and J by 5 bases, with 11 bases between them. Germline V lookup: CDR1 LGHNA, CDR2 YSLEER. CDR3 protein: CASSQDVGVNEQYF. DNA for the CDR3: TGCGCCAGCAGCCAAGATGTAGGGGTGAACGAGCAGTACTTC.

The gene calls are TRBV7-8 and TRBJ2-1; 11 bases are a match to TRBD2. Germline V gives CDR1 SGHVS, CDR2 FQNEAQ. The junction had 5 bases not matched to a gene; V was cut back by 4 bases and J by 3 bases. The CDR3 sequence is 16 residues long. The CDR3 is CASSWGLADLYNEQFF. The CDR3 region has the DNA TGTGCCAGCAGCTGGGGACTAGCGGACCTCTACAATGAGCAGTTCTTC.

The V call is TRBV27, the J call TRBJ1-2; 10 bases are shared with TRBD1. Germline CDR1 MNHEY, CDR2 SMNVEV (reference sequence). V shed 7 bases and J 8 bases; nucleotides not matched to a gene: 7. The CDR3 has 13 amino acids. The CDR3 spells CASKWTGGGGYTF. For the CDR3, the DNA is TGTGCCAGCAAGTGGACAGGGGGAGGCGGCTACACCTTC.

The chain has TRBV7-7 and TRBJ2-3; D not certain. The CDR3 is 14 amino acids. Deletions cut 0 bases from V and 2 bases from J, with 6 bases between. Looked up from germline, CDR1 is SSHAT and CDR2 is FNYEAQ (reference sequence). This CDR3 is CASSLARSTDTQYF. In DNA form, the CDR3 reads TGTGCCAGCAGCTTAGCCAGGTCCACAGATACGCAGTATTTT.

This clone occurred many times. The chain recombines TRBV21-1 with TRBJ2-1; TRBD2, as called in the table, went unchecked against the DNA. TRBV21-1 is annotated as a pseudogene. The CDR3 loop spans 17 amino acids. CDR3 loop: CASSPLGWDFPYNEQFF. Here the CDR3 DNA reads TGTGCCAGCAGCCCCTTGGGGTGGGACTTCCCCTACAATGAGCAGTTCTTC.

This chain uses TRBV28 with TRBJ2-7, with 7 bases lining up with TRBD1. The CDR3 is 16 amino acids. V lost 3 bases, J lost 3 bases, and 11 bases stayed unmatched. From germline, CDR1 is MDHEN and CDR2 SYDVKM. The CDR3 DNA reads as TGTGCCAGCAGTTTGTCGGGTATACAGGGGAACTACGAGCAGTACTTC. Amino acids: CASSLSGIQGNYEQYF. The whole variable domain, remainder taken from reference TRBV28 and TRBJ2-7, is DVKVTQSSRYLVKRTGEKVFLECVQDMDHENMFWYRQDPGLGLRLIYFSYDVKMKEKGDIPEGYSVSREKKERFSLILESASTNQTSMYLCASSLSGIQGNYEQYFGPGTRLTVT.

The chain links TRBV14 to TRBJ1-1; D remains ambiguous. Germline CDR1 is SGHDN and CDR2 is FVKESK. CDR3 length equals 13 residues. Between the trimmed V and J ends, which lost 4 bases and 1 base, there was a span of 7 bases. This chain's CDR3 is CASSLVRNTEAFF. The DNA of the CDR3 is TGTGCCAGCAGCCTCGTTCGGAACACTGAAGCTTTCTTT. The variable domain in full, completed from reference TRBV14 and TRBJ1-1, reads EAGVTQFPSHSVIEKGQTVTLRCDPISGHDNLYWYRRVMGKEIKFLLHFVKESKQDESGMPNNRFLAERTGGTYSTLKVQPAELEDSGVYFCASSLVRNTEAFFGQGTRLTVV.

The gene calls are TRBV9 and TRBJ2-2; 8 bases fit TRBD2. Losses at the gene ends were 5 bases for V and 0 bases for J; bases not matched to a gene: 12. The CDR3 runs to 18 residues. The germline CDR1 and CDR2 sequences are SGDLS and YYNGEE. The DNA of the CDR3 is TGTGCCAGCAGTGGAAGGGACGGGAGGGGTTCGAACACCGGGGAGCTGTTTTTT. Translated, it gives CASSGRDGRGSNTGELFF. Full variable domain (outside the CDR3, taken from reference TRBV9 and TRBJ2-2): DSGVTQTPKHLITATGQRVTLRCSPRSGDLSVYWYQQSLDQGLQFLIQYYNGEERAKGNILERFSAQQFPDLHSELNLSSLELGDSALYFCASSGRDGRGSNTGELFFGEGSRLTVL.

The chain is built from TRBV19 and TRBJ2-1; the match to TRBD2 covers 8 bases. Germline CDR1 reads LNHDA; CDR2 reads SQIVND (reference sequence). The CDR3 extends over 16 amino acids. J gave up 8 bases and V 5 bases, and 14 bases lay outside the gene matches. The CDR3: CASSFALAGGSDEQFF. DNA for the CDR3: TGTGCCAGTAGTTTTGCCCTAGCGGGCGGCTCGGATGAGCAGTTCTTC.

The rearrangement joins TRBV5-1 to TRBJ2-1, with 10 bases aligning to TRBD2. Germline V gives CDR1 SGHRS, CDR2 YFSETQ. The CDR3 is 15 amino acids. Unmatched junction bases numbered 7, after V lost 6 bases and J lost 4 bases. CDR3 sequence reads: CASNQGLASYNEQFF. CDR3 bases: TGCGCCAGCAACCAGGGACTAGCGTCTTACAATGAGCAGTTCTTC.

There are a few counts of this clone. DNA for the CDR3: TGCGCCAGCAGCCCACAGGGTACTAATGAAAAACTGTTTTTT. Protein sequence: CASSPQGTNEKLFF. This chain connects TRBV5-1 to TRBJ1-4, with TRBD1 as a possible D gene (6 bases). Trimming took 4 bases from V and 2 from J, leaving 9 bases between them. CDR1 and CDR2 (germline): SGHRS, YFSETQ. CDR3 length: 14 residues.

The gene calls are TRBV28 and TRBJ1-1; no reliable D call. Trimming pared 5 bases from V and 6 bases from J, leaving 7 bases between. CDR1 is MDHEN, CDR2 SYDVKM, per germline. CDR3 length: 11 residues. CDR3 DNA sequence: TGTGCCAGCAGTGACACCTCTGAAGCTTTCTTT. Translating it yields CASSDTSEAFF. The full variable domain, its missing parts supplied by reference TRBV28 and TRBJ1-1, is DVKVTQSSRYLVKRTGEKVFLECVQDMDHENMFWYRQDPGLGLRLIYFSYDVKMKEKGDIPEGYSVSREKKERFSLILESASTNQTSMYLCASSDTSEAFFGQGTRLTVV.

This sequence joins TRBV7-3 and TRBJ2-7; D may be TRBD1 (5 bases). This CDR3 comprises 14 residues. V dropped 1 base and J dropped 5 bases, with 12 bases sitting between them. The germline CDR1 and CDR2 sequences are SGHTA and FQGTGA. The CDR3: CASSLNSGINEQYF. The CDR3 DNA follows: TGTGCCAGCAGCTTAAATTCAGGGATCAACGAGCAGTACTTC.

The chain couples TRBV5-1 to TRBJ2-3; possible D gene TRBD1, 6 bases. Looked up from germline, CDR1 is SGHRS and CDR2 is YFSETQ. V lost 4 bases to trimming and J lost 1 base, with 16 bases between them. The CDR3 extends over 16 amino acids. The DNA of the CDR3 is TGCGCCAGCAGCCGCGGTGCAGCAGGGGGCACAGATACGCAGTATTTT. This translates into CASSRGAAGGTDTQYF.